The 28 T cell receptor beta chains listed next were all sequenced from one sample in a study of blood T cell repertoires in COVID-19. Assay: immunoSEQ multiplex PCR; the TCRdb copy retains only in-frame clones and omits some. Of approximately 250,000 clones in the sample, approximately 85% were seen once. The specimen was peripheral blood. All receptors derive from a man aged 50 to 59 with COVID-19, enrolled during active disease.

The chain links TRBV7-3 to TRBJ1-1; D unclear. The CDR3 has 14 amino acids. V was trimmed by 4 bases and J by 1 base, leaving 10 bases between them. CDR1 is SGHTA, CDR2 FQGTGA, per germline. In DNA, the CDR3 is TGTGCCAGCAGCTCCACCCGGGGGAACACTGAAGCTTTCTTT. It translates to CASSSTRGNTEAFF.

V usage is TRBV6-5 and J usage is TRBJ2-5, with D possibly matching TRBD2 (6 bases). Trimming stripped 7 bases from V and 4 bases from J, with 10 bases between. This CDR3 comprises 12 residues. Germline V gene data show CDR1 as MNHEY and CDR2 as SVGAGI. The CDR3 DNA is TGTGCCAGCACCATCGGGGGAGAGACCCAGTACTTC. It codes for CASTIGGETQYF.

The J gene is TRBJ1-1, the V gene TRBV27, with a weak D call TRBD1 (6 bases). Germline V gene sequence: CDR1 MNHEY, CDR2 SMNVEV (reference sequence). V gave up 6 bases and J gave up 6 bases, with 20 bases separating them. The CDR3 length is 15 residues. The CDR3 protein is CASSRDKPPWAEAFF. The CDR3 DNA sequence: TGTGCCAGCAGCCGGGACAAGCCGCCTTGGGCTGAAGCTTTCTTT.

This chain connects TRBV11-2 to TRBJ2-5; 13 bases map to TRBD2. V lost 1 base, J lost 1 base, and 0 bases stayed unmatched. Looked up from germline, CDR1 is SGHAT and CDR2 is FQNNGV. This CDR3 region has 16 residues. The CDR3 DNA reads TGTGCCAGCAGCTTAGGACTAGCGGGGGGCCAAGAGACCCAGTACTTC. This encodes CASSLGLAGGQETQYF.

This clone was counted once. This chain uses TRBV11-2 with TRBJ1-1; 8 bases line up with TRBD1. The CDR3 extends over 14 amino acids. From germline, CDR1 is SGHAT and CDR2 FQNNGV. The V and J ends lost 5 bases and 4 bases, in that order; junction bases with no gene match: 6. The CDR3 DNA follows: TGTGCCAGCAGCCTTAGGACAGGGAGCACTGAAGCTTTCTTT. This encodes CASSLRTGSTEAFF.

The chain joins TRBV19 to TRBJ2-4; the D gene is possibly TRBD2 (5 bases). The germline CDR1 and CDR2 sequences are LNHDA and SQIVND (reference sequence). This CDR3 region has 13 residues. V was trimmed by 6 bases and J by 0 bases, leaving 6 bases between them. The CDR3 loop reads CASRLAAKNIQYF. In DNA, the CDR3 is TGTGCCAGTAGGCTAGCAGCCAAAAACATTCAGTACTTC.

In DNA form, the CDR3 reads TGTGCCAGCAGTTTACAGTACTACCCGGGACAGGGTTTCTATAATTCACCCCTCCACTTT. Amino acids: CASSLQYYPGQGFYNSPLHF. J is TRBJ1-6 and V is TRBV27; 9 positions agree with TRBD1. With 2 bases clipped from V and 3 bases from J, the junction kept 14 bases outside the gene matches. Germline V CDR1 and CDR2: MNHEY, SMNVEV (reference sequence). The CDR3 is made up of 20 amino acids.

The chain employs TRBV4-1 and TRBJ2-1; 12 nucleotides line up with TRBD1. With 2 bases clipped from V and 6 bases from J, the junction kept 5 bases outside the gene matches. Per germline, CDR1 MGHRA and CDR2 YSYEKL. The CDR3 contains 16 residues. The CDR3 sequence is CASSQNPGQGANEQFF. The DNA for the CDR3 is TGCGCCAGCAGCCAAAACCCGGGACAGGGGGCCAATGAGCAGTTCTTC.

A few counts support this clone. The chain has TRBV9 and TRBJ1-3; D is possibly TRBD1 (6 bases). The CDR3 spans 13 residues. Germline V gene sequence: CDR1 SGDLS, CDR2 YYNGEE. The V end was cut by 3 bases, the J end by 4 bases, with 8 bases between. CDR3 nucleotide sequence: TGTGCCAGCAGCGCGGACAGCGGAAACACCATATATTTT. This translates into CASSADSGNTIYF.

This chain links TRBV15 with TRBJ1-5; possible D gene TRBD1, 5 bases. Germline-derived CDR1 and CDR2 are LNHNV and YYDKDF (reference sequence). The CDR3 contains 17 residues. The V gene lost 0 bases and the J gene lost 4 bases, with 16 bases spanning the gap. The CDR3 sequence: CATSRDRRVQENQPQHF. The CDR3 DNA follows: TGTGCCACCAGCAGAGATCGCAGGGTTCAGGAAAATCAGCCCCAGCATTTT.

This chain joins TRBV3-1 (or the pseudogene TRBV3-2) and TRBJ2-7; 8 nucleotides match TRBD1. Germline CDR1 reads LGHDT; CDR2 reads YNNKEL (reference sequence). With 4 bases clipped from V and 3 bases from J, the junction kept 8 bases outside the gene matches. The CDR3 extends over 15 amino acids. CDR3 protein: CASSRATGGGYEQYF. CDR3 DNA sequence: TGTGCCAGCAGCCGGGCTACAGGGGGAGGCTACGAGCAGTACTTC.

The chain has TRBV9 and TRBJ2-2; perhaps TRBD2 as D (6 bases). This CDR3 contains 16 residues. V lost 6 bases, J lost 0 bases, and 15 bases lay in between. Germline V gene lookup returns CDR1 SGDLS and CDR2 YYNGEE. CDR3 in amino acids: CASTLTGTANTGELFF. CDR3 sequence (DNA): TGTGCCAGCACCTTGACCGGGACTGCGAACACCGGGGAGCTGTTTTTT.

This chain connects TRBV7-3 to TRBJ2-2; 9 nucleotides line up with TRBD1. With 7 bases clipped from V and 3 bases from J, the junction kept 6 bases outside the gene matches. The CDR3 length is 15 residues. Germline loops: CDR1 SGHTA, CDR2 FQGTGA. The CDR3 DNA follows: TGTGCCAGCAAAGGACAGGGGACGGACACCGGGGAGCTGTTTTTT. Residues: CASKGQGTDTGELFF.

The genes are TRBV2 and TRBJ2-1; D perhaps matches TRBD1 (5 bases). The germline CDR1 and CDR2 sequences are SNHLY and FYNNEI. Deletions cut 6 bases from V and 5 bases from J, with 20 bases between. The CDR3 runs 16 residues. CDR3 in DNA: TGTGCCAGCAGAGCTCAGGGTTACATCTCTAACAATGAGCAGTTCTTC. This codes for CASRAQGYISNNEQFF.

J is TRBJ2-7 and V is TRBV5-1; tentatively, D is TRBD1 (6 bases). CDR1 is SGHRS, CDR2 YFSETQ, per germline. V lost 4 bases and J lost 3, with 17 bases in between. There are 15 residues in the CDR3. The CDR3 sequence: CASSPLTGTFYEQYF. For the CDR3, the DNA is TGCGCCAGCAGCCCGCTTACAGGGACGTTCTACGAGCAGTACTTC.

The chain links TRBV2 to TRBJ1-1; D is perhaps TRBD1 (6 bases). V was trimmed by 7 bases and J by 7 bases, leaving 19 bases between them. The CDR3 extends over 14 amino acids. CDR1 SNHLY and CDR2 FYNNEI come from the germline V gene. CDR3: CASMRGPGGSEAFF. The DNA for the CDR3 is TGTGCCAGCATGAGGGGACCTGGGGGCAGTGAAGCTTTCTTT.

The V call is TRBV2, the J call TRBJ1-4, with D possibly TRBD1 on 5 matching bases. The CDR3 consists of 15 residues. CDR1 and CDR2 (germline): SNHLY, FYNNEI. The V end lost 8 bases, the J end lost 6 bases, and 19 bases lay between the germline ends. The CDR3 loop is CASHGGRGVYEKLFF. The DNA of the CDR3 is TGTGCCAGCCATGGTGGGAGGGGCGTCTATGAAAAACTGTTTTTT.

The gene calls are TRBV3-1 (or the pseudogene TRBV3-2) and TRBJ1-1; D ambiguous. V dropped 2 bases and J dropped 0 bases, with 10 bases sitting between them. This CDR3 spans 15 amino acids. The germline CDR1 and CDR2 sequences are LGHDT and YNNKEL (reference sequence). This CDR3 is CASSQSGYMNTEAFF. The CDR3, as DNA: TGTGCCAGCAGCCAAAGCGGTTACATGAACACTGAAGCTTTCTTT.

Worth noting for this clone: This sample also contains other DNA sequences that code for the same CDR3. The chain joins TRBV5-1 to TRBJ1-1, with 7 bases that match TRBD1. The CDR3 is made up of 14 amino acids. The V gene end was trimmed by 0 bases and the J gene end by 1 base; junction bases not matched to a gene: 0. CDR1 SGHRS and CDR2 YFSETQ come from the germline V gene. CDR3 nucleotide sequence: TGCGCCAGCAGCTTGGCAGGGGGGAACACTGAAGCTTTCTTT. As protein: CASSLAGGNTEAFF. Combining the CDR3 with reference TRBV5-1 and TRBJ1-1 gives the whole variable domain KAGVTQTPRYLIKTRGQQVTLSCSPISGHRSVSWYQQTPGQGLQFLFEYFSETQRNKGNFPGRFSGRQFSNSRSEMNVSTLELGDSALYLCASSLAGGNTEAFFGQGTRLTVV.

In this sample, this clone turned up once. The rearrangement links TRBV19 to TRBJ1-1, with D unclear. Germline CDR1 is LNHDA and CDR2 is SQIVND (reference sequence). Trimming shortened V by 0 bases and J by 6 bases, and 8 bases separated the two germline ends. This CDR3 region has 13 residues. CDR3 coding DNA: TGTGCCAGTAGTATAGATCCGGGGTCTGAAGCTTTCTTT. Amino acid sequence: CASSIDPGSEAFF.

This clone was seen ten or more times. This rearrangement joins TRBV2 to TRBJ2-2; 14 nucleotides agree with TRBD2. The V gene end was trimmed by 11 bases and the J gene end by 7 bases; junction bases not matched to a gene: 9. Germline V CDR1 and CDR2: SNHLY, FYNNEI. The CDR3 runs 15 residues. The CDR3 bases are TGTGCCGGCTCGACTAGCGGGGGGGTCGGCGGGGAGCTGTTTTTT. It yields the protein CAGSTSGGVGGELFF.

Note on this clone: Other DNA sequences in the same sample also yield this CDR3. The chain uses TRBV2 and TRBJ1-5; possible D gene TRBD1, 6 bases. The CDR3 is 12 amino acids. Trimming took 6 bases from V and 4 from J, leaving 7 bases between them. CDR1 and CDR2 from the germline V gene are SNHLY and FYNNEI. The CDR3 region has the DNA TGTGCCAGCAGGGACAGTAATCAGCCCCAGCATTTT. It specifies CASRDSNQPQHF.

The CDR3 reads CSASGGGGRQETQYF. The CDR3 nucleotides read TGCAGTGCTAGTGGTGGCGGGGGGAGGCAAGAGACCCAGTACTTC. J is TRBJ2-5 and V is TRBV20-1; 8 nucleotides align to TRBD2. From germline, CDR1 is DFQATT and CDR2 SNEGSKA (reference sequence). V lost 3 bases to trimming and J lost 2 bases; unmatched junction nucleotides: 8. There are 15 residues in the CDR3.

The chain links TRBV19 to TRBJ2-1, with 11 bases that match TRBD2. Trimming removed 4 bases from V and 5 bases from J; junction bases left unmatched: 10. CDR3 length: 17 amino acids. The germline V gene has CDR1 LNHDA and CDR2 SQIVND (reference sequence). The CDR3: CASSTPLGLAVHNEQFF. The DNA of the CDR3 is TGTGCCAGTAGTACCCCCCTGGGACTAGCGGTCCACAATGAGCAGTTCTTC.

The chain employs TRBV7-8 and TRBJ1-5; no reliable D call. This CDR3 is built from 13 residues. Germline assignment: CDR1 SGHVS and CDR2 FQNEAQ. V lost 5 bases and J 8 bases, leaving 13 bases between the germline ends. The CDR3 loop reads CASSPRGGKPQHF. The CDR3 region has the DNA TGTGCCAGCAGCCCCCGAGGTGGCAAGCCCCAGCATTTT.

This chain joins TRBV7-9 and TRBJ2-5; weak D call: TRBD1 (6 bases). The CDR3 covers 15 residues. V was pared by 0 bases and J by 3 bases, with 11 bases between. In germline, CDR1 is SEHNR, CDR2 FQNEAQ (reference sequence). As DNA, the CDR3 is TGTGCCAGCAGCTTAGCGGGTCAGGGGAAAGAGACCCAGTACTTC. It codes for CASSLAGQGKETQYF.

V usage is TRBV5-1 and J usage is TRBJ1-2; D is ambiguous. V was cut by 4 bases and J by 2 bases, with 12 bases left in between. The CDR3 has 14 residues. CDR1 is SGHRS, CDR2 YFSETQ, per germline. CDR3 DNA: TGCGCCAGCAGCCCTTCCTCGGGGAACTATGGCTACACCTTC. Translating it yields CASSPSSGNYGYTF. Combining the CDR3 with reference TRBV5-1 and TRBJ1-2 gives the whole variable domain KAGVTQTPRYLIKTRGQQVTLSCSPISGHRSVSWYQQTPGQGLQFLFEYFSETQRNKGNFPGRFSGRQFSNSRSEMNVSTLELGDSALYLCASSPSSGNYGYTFGSGTRLTVV.

This clone showed up just a few times. The rearrangement uses TRBV5-8 and TRBJ2-1; 7 bases are a match to TRBD2. Per the germline V gene, CDR1 is SGHTS and CDR2 is YDEGEE. The V gene end was trimmed by 2 bases and the J gene end by 1 base; junction bases not matched to a gene: 3. This CDR3 contains 15 residues. The chain's CDR3 is CASSLGTTSYNEQFF. The CDR3 DNA reads as TGTGCCAGCAGCTTAGGGACTACTTCCTACAATGAGCAGTTCTTC.